Each of the 18 T cell receptor beta chains below was sequenced from the same sample in a study of blood T cell repertoires in COVID-19. Sequenced by immunoSEQ multiplex PCR; TCRdb stores in-frame clones only, minus some. The sample records about 100,000 clones, approximately 80% being singletons. Sequences were obtained from peripheral blood. These receptors came from an elderly woman with active or convalescent COVID-19.

The gene calls are TRBV19 and TRBJ2-4; D perhaps matches TRBD1 (5 bases). CDR1 LNHDA and CDR2 SQIVND come from the germline V gene (reference sequence). V shed 0 bases and J shed 0 bases, with 12 bases lying between them. This CDR3 contains 17 residues. The DNA for the CDR3 is TGTGCCAGTAGTATAGATGTCAGGGCCCTAGCCAAAAACATTCAGTACTTC. This translates into CASSIDVRALAKNIQYF.

The chain recombines TRBV18 with TRBJ1-4, with D maybe TRBD1 (5 bases). This CDR3 contains 15 residues. CDR1 KGHSH and CDR2 LQKENI come from the germline V gene. Trimming cost V 0 bases and J 5 bases, with 10 bases left between them. CDR3 loop: CASSPPNRLNEKLFF. CDR3 sequence (DNA): TGTGCCAGCTCACCACCGAACAGGTTAAATGAAAAACTGTTTTTT.

The chain couples TRBV23-1 to TRBJ1-4, with D possibly matching TRBD1 (5 bases). TRBV23-1 is sorted into the ORF group, with uncertain function. This CDR3 is built from 14 residues. V was pared by 6 bases and J by 6 bases, with 14 bases between. CDR3 in DNA: TGCGCCAGCAGACTGGACACGAGTGATGAAAAACTGTTTTTT. This encodes CASRLDTSDEKLFF.

For the CDR3, the DNA is TGTGCCAGCAGTTCCGGTCGAGGACTTAAGGCTAGCTACACCTTC. Translating gives CASSSGRGLKASYTF. The gene calls are TRBV28 and TRBJ1-2; D not certain. Deletions cut 4 bases from V and 9 bases from J, with 21 bases between. The CDR3 length is 15 residues. CDR1 and CDR2 (germline): MDHEN, SYDVKM.

V usage is TRBV10-3 and J usage is TRBJ2-7; TRBD1 agrees at 11 bases. The CDR3 has 17 residues. V was clipped by 2 bases and J by 3 bases; unmatched bases: 9. Germline lookup yields CDR1 ENHRY and CDR2 SYGVKD. CDR3 in amino acids: CAISERTGGPTSYEQYF. CDR3 DNA sequence: TGTGCCATCAGTGAGAGGACAGGGGGCCCTACCAGCTACGAGCAGTACTTC.

This chain links TRBV28 with TRBJ1-6, with D perhaps matching TRBD1 (6 bases). Germline values: CDR1 MDHEN, CDR2 SYDVKM. This CDR3 spans 15 amino acids. V lost 4 bases and J lost 6, with 13 bases in between. The CDR3 DNA reads as TGTGCCAGCAGTTCCCCAGTACAGGGTAATTCACCCCTCCACTTT. Its translation: CASSSPVQGNSPLHF.

This clone was seen only once. The chain recombines TRBV6-2 or TRBV6-3 with TRBJ2-4; 11 bases map to TRBD2. V was pared by 5 bases and J by 0 bases, with 9 bases of the junction left unmatched. Per germline, CDR1 MNHEY and CDR2 SVGEGT. This CDR3 has 18 amino acids. CDR3 protein: CASSPLPTSGRAKNIQYF. CDR3 DNA sequence: TGTGCCAGCAGTCCCCTCCCTACTAGCGGGAGAGCCAAAAACATTCAGTACTTC.

The chain has TRBV7-2 and TRBJ2-5; weak D call: TRBD2 (7 bases). This CDR3 is built from 18 residues. V lost 0 bases and J 2 bases, leaving 19 bases between the germline ends. Germline CDR1 reads SGHTA; CDR2 reads FQGNSA. The CDR3 coding sequence is TGTGCCAGCAGCTTAGCGATTTTGGGGGGGGCCGAACAAGAGACCCAGTACTTC. Residues: CASSLAILGGAEQETQYF.

This sequence joins TRBV7-2 and TRBJ1-6, with TRBD1 matching 11 bases. Trimming removed 5 bases from V and 9 bases from J; junction bases left unmatched: 9. CDR1 and CDR2 from the germline V gene are SGHTA and FQGNSA. This CDR3 comprises 16 residues. CDR3 DNA sequence: TGTGCCAGCAGCCCCATCGGACAGGGGGCGAGTTCACCCCTCCACTTT. Residues: CASSPIGQGASSPLHF.

This clone has just a few counts. The rearrangement uses TRBV7-9 and TRBJ1-1, with D uncertain. Per germline, CDR1 SEHNR and CDR2 FQNEAQ (reference sequence). The CDR3 totals 13 residues. V was cut by 2 bases and J by 5 bases, with 9 bases left in between. CDR3 protein: CASSLMEGTEAFF. DNA for the CDR3: TGTGCCAGCAGCTTAATGGAGGGTACTGAAGCTTTCTTT.

This chain joins TRBV15 and TRBJ1-5; 10 positions match TRBD1. The germline V gene encodes CDR1 LNHNV and CDR2 YYDKDF (reference sequence). The CDR3 totals 16 residues. Trimming removed 0 bases from V and 7 bases from J; junction bases left unmatched: 6. The CDR3 sequence: CATSRDGQGDRQPQHF. The CDR3 bases are TGTGCCACCAGCAGAGATGGACAGGGGGATCGGCAGCCCCAGCATTTT.

The chain links TRBV18 to TRBJ2-5, with TRBD1 as a possible D gene (5 bases). Germline loops: CDR1 KGHSH, CDR2 LQKENI. The CDR3 extends over 13 amino acids. Between the trimmed V and J ends, which lost 6 bases and 1 base, there was a span of 9 bases. CDR3 sequence reads: CASSQGSQETQYF. The CDR3 DNA reads as TGTGCCAGCTCCCAGGGCTCCCAAGAGACCCAGTACTTC.

The V call is TRBV28, the J call TRBJ1-2; D gene ambiguous. The V end was cut by 8 bases, the J end by 7 bases, with 14 bases between. CDR1 is MDHEN and CDR2 is SYDVKM in the germline V gene. The CDR3 extends over 12 amino acids. The CDR3 reads CASSPSSGGYTF. Here the CDR3 DNA reads TGTGCCAGCTCTCCCTCGTCGGGTGGCTACACCTTC.

The chain joins TRBV3-1 (or the pseudogene TRBV3-2) to TRBJ2-7, with a tentative D call TRBD1 (6 bases). Germline V CDR1 and CDR2: LGHDT, YNNKEL (reference sequence). Trimming stripped 5 bases from V and 3 bases from J, with 23 bases between. The CDR3 spans 17 residues. CDR3 residues: CASSASWTAGTRYEQYF. The CDR3 bases are TGTGCCAGCAGCGCTTCCTGGACCGCCGGGACACGCTACGAGCAGTACTTC.

J is TRBJ2-7 and V is TRBV2; TRBD2 matches at 9 bases. J gave up 13 bases and V 5 bases, and 21 bases lay outside the gene matches. Germline V gives CDR1 SNHLY, CDR2 FYNNEI. CDR3 length equals 16 residues. DNA of the CDR3: TGTGCCAGCAGTCTCCTCCTAGCGGGATTGACGGAGCGACCTTACTTC. Residues: CASSLLLAGLTERPYF.

This clone was seen a few times. The V call is TRBV6-1, the J call TRBJ1-5; 11 nucleotides align to TRBD1. The ends lost 3 bases at V and 4 bases at J; junction bases unmatched: 5. The CDR3 has 16 amino acids. Germline-derived CDR1 and CDR2 are MNHNS and SASEGT. The CDR3 DNA reads as TGTGCCAGCAGTGACCGGGACAGGGGGTTGAATCAGCCCCAGCATTTT. Translated: CASSDRDRGLNQPQHF.

This clone occurred once. The chain recombines TRBV30 with TRBJ2-2, with 10 bases matching TRBD2. The CDR3 totals 17 residues. V was pared by 2 bases and J by 4 bases, with 10 bases of the junction left unmatched. Germline V gene data show CDR1 as GTSNPN and CDR2 as SVGIG (reference sequence). The CDR3 reads CAWSLPIGTSVTGELFF. DNA for the CDR3: TGTGCCTGGAGTCTCCCAATCGGGACTAGCGTCACCGGGGAGCTGTTTTTT.

The rearrangement uses TRBV7-3 and TRBJ1-1; D gene ambiguous. Germline lookup yields CDR1 SGHTA and CDR2 FQGTGA. The CDR3 covers 13 residues. V lost 5 bases to trimming and J lost 3 bases, with 10 bases between them. CDR3 region: CASSPRGDTEAFF. The CDR3 DNA is TGTGCCAGCAGCCCCCGCGGGGACACTGAAGCTTTCTTT.